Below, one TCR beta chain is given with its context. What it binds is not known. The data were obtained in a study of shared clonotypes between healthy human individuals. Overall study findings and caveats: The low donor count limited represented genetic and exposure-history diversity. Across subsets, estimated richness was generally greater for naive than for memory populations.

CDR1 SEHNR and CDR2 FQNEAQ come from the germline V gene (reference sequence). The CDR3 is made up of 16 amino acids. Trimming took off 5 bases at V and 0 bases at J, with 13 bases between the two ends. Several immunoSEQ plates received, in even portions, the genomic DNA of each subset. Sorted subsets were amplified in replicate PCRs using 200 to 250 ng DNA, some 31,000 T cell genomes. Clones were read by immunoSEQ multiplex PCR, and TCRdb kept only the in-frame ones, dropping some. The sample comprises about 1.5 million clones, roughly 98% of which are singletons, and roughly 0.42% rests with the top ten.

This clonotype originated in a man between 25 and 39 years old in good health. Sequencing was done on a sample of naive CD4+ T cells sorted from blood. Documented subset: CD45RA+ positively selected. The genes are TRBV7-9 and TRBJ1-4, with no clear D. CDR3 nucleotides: TGTGCCAGCAGCCCTGGATCATTTGCAACTAATGAAAAACTGTTTTTT. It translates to CASSPGSFATNEKLFF.